The 29 T cell receptor beta chains presented below share a single source sample, sequenced in a study of T cell responses to AZD1222 COVID-19 vaccine. Clones were sequenced by immunoSEQ multiplex PCR, and TCRdb holds only the in-frame ones, with some missing. In the table there are roughly 55,000 clones, roughly nine tenths of which are singletons. The material was peripheral blood, obtained on day 0 of AZD1222 vaccination. The receptors shown here come from an adult in good health.

V gene TRBV9 combines with J gene TRBJ2-1, with D perhaps matching TRBD1 (6 bases). Germline loops: CDR1 SGDLS, CDR2 YYNGEE. V shed 2 bases and J shed 6 bases, with 21 bases lying between them. The CDR3 runs 17 residues. The chain's CDR3 is CASSVASGVLAFNEQFF. The CDR3 DNA reads TGTGCCAGCAGCGTTGCCTCAGGGGTCCTCGCGTTCAATGAGCAGTTCTTC.

This clone has only a few counts. J is TRBJ1-6 and V is TRBV19; D might be TRBD1 (5 bases). The V end was cut by 3 bases, the J end by 6 bases, with 12 bases between. The CDR3 is 15 amino acids. From germline, CDR1 is LNHDA and CDR2 SQIVND (reference sequence). CDR3 in DNA: TGTGCCAGTAGTATGGGACCATGGGGTAATTCACCCCTCCACTTT. As protein: CASSMGPWGNSPLHF.

The genes are TRBV6-6 and TRBJ1-4; 9 nucleotides match TRBD1. CDR1 MNHNY and CDR2 SVGAGI come from the germline V gene (reference sequence). V was pared by 5 bases and J by 7 bases, with 5 bases of the junction left unmatched. The CDR3 runs 14 residues. CDR3 DNA: TGTGCCAGCAGTCTATGGACAGGGGCTGAAAAACTGTTTTTT. Translation gives CASSLWTGAEKLFF.

V gene TRBV5-6 combines with J gene TRBJ1-2; TRBD1 aligns across 7 bases. Germline lookup yields CDR1 SGHDT and CDR2 YYEEEE. The CDR3 covers 16 residues. Losses at the gene ends were 0 bases for V and 5 bases for J; bases not matched to a gene: 10. In DNA, the CDR3 is TGTGCCAGCAGCTTGGCGGCGGCAGGGGGATCGTATGGCTACACCTTC. Translation: CASSLAAAGGSYGYTF.

In its sample, this clone was seen once. J is TRBJ1-2 and V is TRBV7-9, with 8 nucleotides matching TRBD1. Germline CDR1 is SEHNR and CDR2 is FQNEAQ (reference sequence). The trim removed 5 bases at V and 6 bases at J, leaving 11 bases unmatched. This CDR3 is 15 amino acids long. The CDR3 DNA reads TGTGCCAGCAGCCTCCAGGGGGCGCAACTTAATGGCTACACCTTC. It specifies CASSLQGAQLNGYTF.

The chain employs TRBV3-1 (or the pseudogene TRBV3-2) and TRBJ2-1; TRBD1 aligns across 7 bases. The CDR3 extends over 17 amino acids. CDR1 and CDR2 from the germline V gene are LGHDT and YNNKEL (reference sequence). The J segment lost 1 base and the V segment lost 4 bases, leaving 10 bases of the junction unmatched. The CDR3 loop is CASSPGGIPKSYNEQFF. The CDR3 nucleotides read TGTGCCAGCAGCCCAGGGGGAATTCCTAAGTCCTACAATGAGCAGTTCTTC.

The rearrangement links TRBV19 to TRBJ1-6; possibly TRBD1 for D (6 bases). The CDR3 is 15 amino acids. With 7 bases removed from V and 0 bases from J, the gap between germline ends came to 10 bases. Germline lookup yields CDR1 LNHDA and CDR2 SQIVND (reference sequence). CDR3 nucleotide sequence: TGTGCCAGTACCGGAGGGGGCTCCTATAATTCACCCCTCCACTTT. Its translation is CASTGGGSYNSPLHF.

This chain uses TRBV7-8 with TRBJ1-1; D ambiguous. Germline CDR1 SGHVS, CDR2 FQNEAQ. V was cut by 5 bases and J by 4 bases, with 5 bases left in between. CDR3 length: 11 residues. This CDR3 reads CASSLPTEAFF. In DNA form, the CDR3 reads TGTGCCAGCAGCCTTCCCACTGAAGCTTTCTTT.

The chain uses TRBV5-6 and TRBJ2-5, with 7 bases lining up with TRBD1. The germline V gene has CDR1 SGHDT and CDR2 YYEEEE. This CDR3 comprises 13 residues. V lost 4 bases to trimming and J lost 4 bases; unmatched junction nucleotides: 4. The CDR3 DNA is TGTGCCAGCAGCGCTAACAGGGGAGAGACCCAGTACTTC. Translating gives CASSANRGETQYF. Drawing the rest from reference TRBV5-6 and TRBJ2-5, the complete variable domain is DAGVTQSPTHLIKTRGQQVTLRCSPKSGHDTVSWYQQALGQGPQFIFQYYEEEERQRGNFPDRFSGHQFPNYSSELNVNALLLGDSALYLCASSANRGETQYFGPGTRLLVL.

V gene TRBV5-6 combines with J gene TRBJ1-3; maybe TRBD1 (5 bases). The CDR3 spans 18 residues. The germline V gene has CDR1 SGHDT and CDR2 YYEEEE. The V end lost 2 bases, the J end lost 0 bases, and 18 bases lay between the germline ends. CDR3 in amino acids: CASSLLGAQSFSGNTIYF. CDR3 nucleotides: TGTGCCAGCAGCTTACTTGGGGCACAGAGTTTCTCTGGAAACACCATATATTTT.

V gene TRBV12-3 or TRBV12-4 combines with J gene TRBJ1-5, with D hard to call. Trimming took off 4 bases at V and 7 bases at J, with 11 bases between the two ends. CDR3 length equals 13 residues. CDR3 DNA: TGTGCCAGCAGTTCCCTCGTGAACCAGCCCCAGCATTTT. The encoded protein is CASSSLVNQPQHF.

The chain couples TRBV10-1 to TRBJ1-4; D gene ambiguous. Trimming removed 6 bases at V and 0 bases at J, with 5 bases between. The V gene's germline CDR1 is WNHNN and CDR2 SYGVQD (reference sequence). This CDR3 spans 13 amino acids. CDR3 bases: TGCGCCAGCAGCGGGACAACTAATGAAAAACTGTTTTTT. It codes for CASSGTTNEKLFF.

The chain joins TRBV6-5 to TRBJ1-6, with TRBD1 matching over 8 bases. Trimming took 6 bases from V and 13 from J; bases not matched to a gene: 11. The germline V gene encodes CDR1 MNHEY and CDR2 SVGAGI. This CDR3 comprises 14 residues. The CDR3 coding sequence is TGTGCCAGCAGCCCCGGGACAGGCTTGACCCCCCTCCACTTT. This codes for CASSPGTGLTPLHF.

This clone was seen more than once but under ten times. The genes are TRBV4-2 and TRBJ2-1; 10 bases agree with TRBD2. The germline V gene has CDR1 LGHNA and CDR2 YNFKEQ. J gave up 4 bases and V 0 bases, and 3 bases lay outside the gene matches. This CDR3 contains 16 residues. CDR3 bases: TGTGCCAGCAGCCAAGATAGAGCGGGGGGGTACAATGAGCAGTTCTTC. This translates into CASSQDRAGGYNEQFF.

The chain combines TRBV21-1 with TRBJ1-1. TRBV21-1 is listed as a pseudogene. The CDR3 runs 13 residues. CDR3 DNA sequence: TGTGCCAGCAGCAAGTTGTGGGTGGCTGAAGCTTTCTTT. It is translated as CASSKLWVAEAFF.

The chain couples TRBV11-2 to TRBJ2-7, with D possibly being TRBD1 (5 bases). The ends were cut back, 4 bases at V and 0 bases at J, with 13 bases in the middle. This CDR3 spans 15 amino acids. CDR1 and CDR2 from the germline V gene are SGHAT and FQNNGV. In DNA form, the CDR3 reads TGTGCCAGCAGCTCGATCAGGGCGAGCTCCTACGAGCAGTACTTC. Encoded protein: CASSSIRASSYEQYF.

This chain connects TRBV5-6 to TRBJ2-3, with D unresolved. Trimming pared 2 bases from V and 14 bases from J, leaving 15 bases between. CDR1 is SGHDT, CDR2 YYEEEE, per germline. CDR3 size: 12 residues. CDR3 in DNA: TGTGCCAGCAGCTTTAACTATCCAGAGACGTATTTT. Translating it yields CASSFNYPETYF.

This sequence joins TRBV6-1 and TRBJ1-6, with unresolved D. The germline V gene has CDR1 MNHNS and CDR2 SASEGT. V gave up 5 bases and J gave up 0 bases, with 11 bases separating them. This CDR3 is 16 amino acids long. CDR3 in amino acids: CASSKERDSYNSPLHF. DNA for the CDR3: TGTGCCAGCAGTAAAGAGAGGGACTCCTATAATTCACCCCTCCACTTT.

V and J are TRBV5-4 and TRBJ1-1, with D hard to call. V lost 7 bases to trimming and J lost 2 bases, with 12 bases between them. Germline values: CDR1 SGHNT, CDR2 YYREEE (reference sequence). This CDR3 spans 13 amino acids. DNA of the CDR3: TGTGCCAGCGGTCTCCTTTATAACACTGAAGCTTTCTTT. It encodes CASGLLYNTEAFF. Filled out from reference TRBV5-4 and TRBJ1-1, the complete variable domain reads ETGVTQSPTHLIKTRGQQVTLRCSSQSGHNTVSWYQQALGQGPQFIFQYYREEENGRGNFPPRFSGLQFPNYSSELNVNALELDDSALYLCASGLLYNTEAFFGQGTRLTVV.

V and J are TRBV28 and TRBJ1-6, with D hard to call. This CDR3 has 14 residues. Germline loops: CDR1 MDHEN, CDR2 SYDVKM. V lost 1 base, J lost 5 bases, and 6 bases lay in between. CDR3: CASSLYQNNSPLHF. The CDR3 coding sequence is TGTGCCAGCAGTTTATACCAGAATAATTCACCCCTCCACTTT.

This chain uses TRBV5-5 with TRBJ1-1; D uncertain. Germline lookup yields CDR1 SGHKS and CDR2 YYEKEE (reference sequence). This CDR3 has 11 residues. The ends were cut back, 0 bases at V and 11 bases at J, with 8 bases in the middle. The CDR3 DNA follows: TGTGCCAGCAGCTTGGGGTTGGAGGCTTTCTTT. Translating gives CASSLGLEAFF.

V usage is TRBV25-1 and J usage is TRBJ1-5; 7 nucleotides agree with TRBD1. The trim removed 9 bases at V and 2 bases at J, leaving 10 bases unmatched. This CDR3 region has 15 residues. CDR1 MGHDK and CDR2 SYGVNS come from the germline V gene. The CDR3 here is CARDRSRVGNQPQHF. CDR3 DNA sequence: TGTGCCAGGGACAGGTCCCGGGTTGGCAATCAGCCCCAGCATTTT.

The CDR3 region is CASSLGQIITEAFF. The CDR3 coding sequence is TGTGCCAGCAGTTTGGGACAGATCATCACTGAAGCTTTCTTT. The J gene is TRBJ1-1, the V gene TRBV28; 7 bases agree with TRBD1. The CDR3 totals 14 residues. The germline V gene encodes CDR1 MDHEN and CDR2 SYDVKM. V lost 3 bases to trimming and J lost 4 bases; unmatched junction nucleotides: 5.

This rearrangement joins TRBV5-1 to TRBJ1-2; TRBD1 agrees at 10 bases. V lost 3 bases, J lost 0 bases, and 8 bases stayed unmatched. Germline V lookup: CDR1 SGHRS, CDR2 YFSETQ. This CDR3 has 17 residues. CDR3 DNA sequence: TGCGCCAGCAGCTCGATGGGGACAGGGGAACCTAACTATGGCTACACCTTC. Translation gives CASSSMGTGEPNYGYTF.

This chain uses TRBV24-1 with TRBJ2-3, with 9 bases lining up with TRBD1. With 5 bases clipped from V and 5 bases from J, the junction kept 7 bases outside the gene matches. Looked up from germline, CDR1 is KGHDR and CDR2 is SFDVKD. This CDR3 is 15 amino acids long. CDR3 coding DNA: TGTGCCACCAGTGGAGTGGGACAGGGTGTAGATACGCAGTATTTT. This gives the protein CATSGVGQGVDTQYF.

The chain uses TRBV9 and TRBJ2-7; tentatively, D is TRBD1 or TRBD2 (5 bases each). With 3 bases removed from V and 4 bases from J, the gap between germline ends came to 20 bases. The CDR3 is made up of 16 amino acids. Germline V gene lookup returns CDR1 SGDLS and CDR2 YYNGEE. CDR3 nucleotide sequence: TGTGCCAGCAGCGGATATGCCCCTGAGGGGCCTTACGAGCAGTACTTC. Protein product: CASSGYAPEGPYEQYF.

This chain joins TRBV2 and TRBJ2-1, with D unclear. V lost 5 bases and J lost 10, with 6 bases in between. The CDR3 loop spans 10 amino acids. From germline, CDR1 is SNHLY and CDR2 FYNNEI. The CDR3: CASSQTEQFF. In nucleotides, the CDR3 is TGTGCCAGCAGTCAAACAGAGCAGTTCTTC.

The rearrangement links TRBV5-8 to TRBJ1-6, with 7 nucleotides matching TRBD1. After removal of 0 bases from V and 6 bases from J, the junction contained 0 bases not matched to a gene. Germline CDR1 SGHTS, CDR2 YDEGEE. The CDR3 covers 14 residues. Here the CDR3 reads CASSLEGANSPLHF. In DNA form, the CDR3 reads TGTGCCAGCAGCTTGGAGGGGGCTAATTCACCCCTCCACTTT.

The rearrangement links TRBV6-5 to TRBJ1-2; possibly TRBD1 for D (5 bases). Germline CDR1 and CDR2: MNHEY and SVGAGI. V was shortened by 11 bases and J by 4 bases, with 14 bases between the two germline ends. This CDR3 is built from 12 residues. DNA for the CDR3: TGTGCCGCAAAGGACACGAGCTATGGCTACACCTTC. Protein product: CAAKDTSYGYTF.